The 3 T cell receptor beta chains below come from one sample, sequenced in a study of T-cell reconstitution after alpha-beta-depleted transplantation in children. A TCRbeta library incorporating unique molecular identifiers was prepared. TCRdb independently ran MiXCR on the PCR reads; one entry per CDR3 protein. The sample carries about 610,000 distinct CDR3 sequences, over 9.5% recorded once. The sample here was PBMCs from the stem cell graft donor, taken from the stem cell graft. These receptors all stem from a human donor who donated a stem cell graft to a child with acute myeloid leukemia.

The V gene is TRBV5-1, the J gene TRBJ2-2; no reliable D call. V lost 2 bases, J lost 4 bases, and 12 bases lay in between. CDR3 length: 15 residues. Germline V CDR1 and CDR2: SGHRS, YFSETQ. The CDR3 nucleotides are TGCGCCAGCAGCTTCTCCGGCAAAGCCACCGGGGAGCTGTTTTTT. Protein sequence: CASSFSGKATGELFF.

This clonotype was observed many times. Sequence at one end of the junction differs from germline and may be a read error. The DNA of the CDR3 is TGTGCCAGCGGCCAGGCTAGCGGGTCGTGGGAGCAGTACTTC. It specifies CASGQASGSWEQYF. The chain recombines TRBV4-2 with TRBJ2-7, with 8 bases lining up with TRBD2. Per germline, CDR1 LGHNA and CDR2 YNFKEQ. The CDR3 is 14 amino acids.

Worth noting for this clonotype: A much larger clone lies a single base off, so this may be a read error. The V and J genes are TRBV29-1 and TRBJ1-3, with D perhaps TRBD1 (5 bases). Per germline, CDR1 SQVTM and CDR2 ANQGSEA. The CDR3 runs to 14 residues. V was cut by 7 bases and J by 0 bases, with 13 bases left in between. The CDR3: CSGGGGYSGNTIYF. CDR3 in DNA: TGCAGCGGGGGGGGAGGCTACTCTGGAAACACCATATATTTT. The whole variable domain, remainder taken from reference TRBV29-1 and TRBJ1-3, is SAVISQKPSRDICQRGTSLTIQCQVDSQVTMMFWYRQQPGQSLTLIATANQGSEATYESGFVIDKFPISRPNLTFSTLTVSNMSPEDSSIYLCSGGGGYSGNTIYFGEGSWLTVV.